The 30 T cell receptor beta chains reported below all come from one sample, sequenced in a study of cytomegalovirus exposure and HLA in healthy donors. Primers included in the PCR were 60 Vbeta and 13 Jbeta primers. Libraries were prepared by immunoSEQ multiplex PCR; TCRdb keeps only in-frame clonotypes and omits some of them. The sample yields 150,000 or so clones, 70% to 85% seen once. What was sequenced was PBMCs. The receptors shown here come from a man in his fifties in good health and CMV-seropositive.

The sample holds one count of this clone. The chain links TRBV27 to TRBJ2-7; D possibly corresponds to TRBD2 (7 bases). V was pared by 4 bases and J by 4 bases, with 20 bases between. The CDR3 totals 16 residues. CDR1 is MNHEY and CDR2 is SMNVEV in the germline V gene (reference sequence). As DNA, the CDR3 is TGTGCCAGCAGTTCCTCTCTAGGCGGGGGCGGGTACGAGCAGTACTTC. This translates into CASSSSLGGGGYEQYF.

This clone was detected only a few times. The chain joins TRBV10-3 to TRBJ2-7; 9 bases are shared with TRBD1. The CDR3 contains 14 residues. Germline V CDR1 and CDR2: ENHRY, SYGVKD. J lost 5 bases, V lost 2 bases, and 4 bases had no gene match. For the CDR3, the DNA is TGTGCCATCAGTGAGAGGGACAGGGACCACGAGCAGTACTTC. Encoded protein: CAISERDRDHEQYF.

V is TRBV7-9 and J is TRBJ2-1; 8 bases agree with TRBD1. The CDR3 length is 14 residues. The junction had 6 bases not matched to a gene; V was cut back by 3 bases and J by 8 bases. Germline CDR1 is SEHNR and CDR2 is FQNEAQ (reference sequence). CDR3 residues: CASSFATGVDEQFF. CDR3 in DNA: TGTGCCAGCAGCTTCGCGACAGGGGTCGATGAGCAGTTCTTC.

The rearrangement joins TRBV2 to TRBJ2-3; 7 positions match TRBD1. V gave up 7 bases and J gave up 1 base; unmatched junction bases: 5. Germline CDR1 reads SNHLY; CDR2 reads FYNNEI. This CDR3 has 14 amino acids. CDR3: CASNRDSRTDTQYF. In DNA, the CDR3 is TGTGCCAGCAATCGGGACAGCCGCACAGATACGCAGTATTTT.

This chain links TRBV11-3 with TRBJ2-3; the D is unclear. V gave up 1 base and J gave up 4 bases, with 3 bases separating them. This CDR3 comprises 12 residues. Germline V gives CDR1 SGHNT, CDR2 YENEEA. The CDR3 sequence is CASSLGPDTQYF. As DNA, the CDR3 is TGTGCCAGCAGCTTAGGGCCAGATACGCAGTATTTT.

The chain employs TRBV19 and TRBJ2-5; 10 bases fit TRBD2. The length of the CDR3 is 17 residues. The V gene end was trimmed by 0 bases and the J gene end by 1 base; junction bases not matched to a gene: 5. From germline, CDR1 is LNHDA and CDR2 SQIVND (reference sequence). CDR3 amino acids: CASSIEERGGFQETQYF. The CDR3 nucleotides are TGTGCCAGTAGTATAGAGGAGCGGGGGGGTTTCCAAGAGACCCAGTACTTC.

CDR3 amino acids: CASSTGAGVGNEQFF. DNA for the CDR3: TGTGCCAGCAGCACAGGAGCGGGAGTAGGGAATGAGCAGTTCTTC. V usage is TRBV27 and J usage is TRBJ2-1; 8 nucleotides match TRBD2. J gave up 7 bases and V 6 bases, and 11 bases lay outside the gene matches. The germline V gene encodes CDR1 MNHEY and CDR2 SMNVEV (reference sequence). The CDR3 consists of 15 residues.

The chain carries TRBV7-6 and TRBJ2-3; tentative D call: TRBD2 (5 bases). The V end lost 2 bases, the J end lost 2 bases, and 11 bases lay between the germline ends. Per the germline V gene, CDR1 is SGHVS and CDR2 is FNYEAQ. The CDR3 runs to 15 residues. CDR3 bases: TGTGCCAGCAGCTTATCCCCCGGACTCACAGATACGCAGTATTTT. Residues: CASSLSPGLTDTQYF.

The rearrangement joins TRBV5-1 to TRBJ2-7; the D gene is possibly TRBD1 (5 bases). This CDR3 contains 15 residues. Trimming removed 0 bases from V and 2 bases from J, with 12 bases in between. Germline CDR1 and CDR2: SGHRS and YFSETQ. CDR3 nucleotides: TGCGCCAGCAGCTTGGCCTCACAGGTAGCCTACGAGCAGTACTTC. Translated: CASSLASQVAYEQYF. Variable domain in full (rest from reference TRBV5-1 and TRBJ2-7): KAGVTQTPRYLIKTRGQQVTLSCSPISGHRSVSWYQQTPGQGLQFLFEYFSETQRNKGNFPGRFSGRQFSNSRSEMNVSTLELGDSALYLCASSLASQVAYEQYFGPGTRLTVT.

This clone appeared a few times. This chain uses TRBV18 with TRBJ2-1, with 14 nucleotides matching TRBD2. CDR3 length: 16 amino acids. Germline V CDR1 and CDR2: KGHSH, LQKENI. V dropped 6 bases and J dropped 5; count of bases not matched to a gene: 6. The CDR3 protein is CASSPPGLAGDNEQFF. The CDR3 DNA sequence: TGTGCCAGCTCGCCCCCGGGACTAGCGGGGGACAATGAGCAGTTCTTC.

The chain uses TRBV18 and TRBJ2-7; tentatively, D is TRBD1 (6 bases). The V gene lost 2 bases and the J gene lost 4 bases, with 12 bases spanning the gap. CDR1 is KGHSH, CDR2 LQKENI, per germline. This CDR3 is built from 14 residues. This chain's CDR3 is CASSPNDRTYEQYV. In DNA, the CDR3 is TGTGCCAGCTCACCAAACGACAGGACTTACGAGCAGTACGTC.

J is TRBJ2-5 and V is TRBV7-6; D gene ambiguous. CDR1 and CDR2 from the germline V gene are SGHVS and FNYEAQ. V shed 5 bases and J shed 5 bases, with 21 bases lying between them. This CDR3 comprises 16 residues. The CDR3 coding sequence is TGTGCCAGCAGCCCGCTACCCGCCCGCTCCCGGGAGACCCAGTACTTC. It translates to CASSPLPARSRETQYF.

V gene TRBV2 combines with J gene TRBJ1-1, with D possibly TRBD1 on 6 matching bases. There are 14 residues in the CDR3. The V and J ends lost 2 bases and 0 bases respectively, with 7 bases between them. In germline, CDR1 is SNHLY, CDR2 FYNNEI. CDR3 sequence (DNA): TGTGCCAGCAGTGAAAGACAGGTGAACACTGAAGCTTTCTTT. It encodes CASSERQVNTEAFF.

V gene TRBV30 combines with J gene TRBJ1-5; D may be TRBD1 (6 bases). The CDR3 is 15 residues long. CDR1 is GTSNPN, CDR2 SVGIG, per germline (reference sequence). V shed 1 base and J shed 4 bases, with 14 bases lying between them. The CDR3: CAWSDQQGPNQPQHF. CDR3 DNA: TGTGCCTGGAGTGATCAACAGGGACCTAATCAGCCCCAGCATTTT.

This clone showed up just once. This sequence joins TRBV6-1 and TRBJ2-7; TRBD1 might be the D (7 bases). CDR3 length: 13 residues. V lost 5 bases, J lost 4 bases, and 12 bases lay in between. Germline V gives CDR1 MNHNS, CDR2 SASEGT. Here the CDR3 reads CASSRQGLYEQYV. CDR3 DNA sequence: TGTGCCAGCAGTAGACAGGGACTTTACGAGCAGTACGTC.

The chain links TRBV2 to TRBJ2-7; possibly TRBD1 for D (5 bases). Germline CDR1 SNHLY, CDR2 FYNNEI. The CDR3 runs to 13 residues. Trimming pared 5 bases from V and 3 bases from J, leaving 11 bases between. The DNA for the CDR3 is TGTGCCAGCAGTTACCGACAGAACTACGAGCAGTACTTC. The encoded protein is CASSYRQNYEQYF. Using reference TRBV2 and TRBJ2-7 for the parts outside the CDR3, the full variable domain is EPEVTQTPSHQVTQMGQEVILRCVPISNHLYFYWYRQILGQKVEFLVSFYNNEISEKSEIFDDQFSVERPDGSNFTLKIRSTKLEDSAMYFCASSYRQNYEQYFGPGTRLTVT.

This clone was detected only a few times. The CDR3 sequence is CASSLEGTEQFF. CDR3 nucleotide sequence: TGTGCCAGCAGCTTAGAGGGGACAGAGCAGTTCTTC. The V and J genes are TRBV7-3 and TRBJ2-1, with D perhaps TRBD1 (6 bases). Germline CDR1 reads SGHTA; CDR2 reads FQGTGA. The CDR3 is 12 amino acids. The V and J ends lost 2 bases and 10 bases respectively, with 9 bases between them.

This sequence joins TRBV7-8 and TRBJ1-5, with 8 bases aligning to TRBD1. Germline V gene sequence: CDR1 SGHVS, CDR2 FQNEAQ. Trimming took 3 bases from V and 3 from J; bases not matched to a gene: 4. The CDR3 loop spans 15 amino acids. CDR3 in amino acids: CASSFDRGNNQPQHF. CDR3 bases: TGTGCCAGCAGCTTCGACAGGGGAAACAATCAGCCCCAGCATTTT.

This clone was detected only once. The chain joins TRBV18 to TRBJ1-4, with D possibly TRBD1 on 5 matching bases. CDR1 is KGHSH, CDR2 LQKENI, per germline. The CDR3 is made up of 16 amino acids. Deletions cut 0 bases from V and 4 bases from J, with 12 bases between. CDR3 DNA sequence: TGTGCCAGCTCACCACCAGGGGCGGATCGTAATGAAAAACTGTTTTTT. Translating gives CASSPPGADRNEKLFF.

The count of this clone is one. This chain connects TRBV29-1 to TRBJ2-2, with unresolved D. The CDR3 covers 14 residues. V lost 2 bases and J 5 bases, leaving 12 bases between the germline ends. Germline CDR1 SQVTM, CDR2 ANQGSEA. The CDR3 DNA reads TGCAGCGTTGAAATTCCAGGAAGGACCGGGGAGCTGTTTTTT. Translation gives CSVEIPGRTGELFF.

The J gene is TRBJ2-1, the V gene TRBV6-4, with TRBD2 matching over 8 bases. CDR3 length equals 14 residues. CDR1 is MRHNA and CDR2 is SNTAGT in the germline V gene. V was pared by 5 bases and J by 2 bases, with 2 bases of the junction left unmatched. The CDR3 nucleotides are TGTGCCAGCAGTCGGGAGGGCGCCTACAATGAGCAGTTCTTC. It encodes CASSREGAYNEQFF.

The chain combines TRBV5-4 with TRBJ1-2, with D hard to call. Germline assignment: CDR1 SGHNT and CDR2 YYREEE (reference sequence). The CDR3 runs to 14 residues. V lost 0 bases and J lost 2, with 8 bases in between. The DNA of the CDR3 is TGTGCCAGCAGCTTGGGGGGAGAGAACTATGGCTACACCTTC. Translated, it gives CASSLGGENYGYTF.

V usage is TRBV10-3 and J usage is TRBJ1-4, with D maybe TRBD1 (5 bases). The germline V and J ends were trimmed by 9 bases and 5 bases, with 13 bases remaining between them. Germline V CDR1 and CDR2: ENHRY, SYGVKD. The CDR3 is 13 amino acids. DNA for the CDR3: TGTGCCATTCAGGGCTCGTTAAATGAAAAACTGTTTTTT. This gives the protein CAIQGSLNEKLFF.

The V gene is TRBV9, the J gene TRBJ2-2; 12 bases map to TRBD2. The CDR3 totals 18 residues. Germline V lookup: CDR1 SGDLS, CDR2 YYNGEE. Trimming took 0 bases from V and 5 from J; bases not matched to a gene: 8. CDR3 sequence: CASSVAASGRVDTGELFF. Written as DNA, the CDR3 is TGTGCCAGCAGCGTAGCGGCTAGCGGGAGGGTTGATACCGGGGAGCTGTTTTTT. The variable domain in full, with the rest retrieved from reference TRBV9 and TRBJ2-2, is DSGVTQTPKHLITATGQRVTLRCSPRSGDLSVYWYQQSLDQGLQFLIQYYNGEERAKGNILERFSAQQFPDLHSELNLSSLELGDSALYFCASSVAASGRVDTGELFFGEGSRLTVL.

The chain joins TRBV4-2 to TRBJ2-2; D uncertain. Germline V gene data show CDR1 as LGHNA and CDR2 as YNFKEQ. The CDR3 length is 14 residues. Trimming took 2 bases from V and 5 from J, leaving 9 bases between them. CDR3 DNA: TGTGCCAGCAGCCAAATGTTCCCGACCGGGGAGCTGTTTTTT. It codes for CASSQMFPTGELFF.

This clone showed up just a few times. The J gene is TRBJ2-5, the V gene TRBV27; D perhaps matches TRBD2 (6 bases). Per germline, CDR1 MNHEY and CDR2 SMNVEV (reference sequence). V gave up 2 bases and J gave up 4 bases, with 11 bases separating them. This CDR3 has 14 amino acids. The CDR3 loop is CASSLRRGTETQYF. CDR3 in DNA: TGTGCCAGCAGTTTACGCCGCGGGACAGAGACCCAGTACTTC.

Here the CDR3 reads CASNLAGGEQFF. For the CDR3, the DNA is TGTGCCAGTAACCTAGCGGGAGGGGAGCAGTTCTTC. The chain carries TRBV19 and TRBJ2-1; TRBD2 matches at 12 bases. V dropped 7 bases and J dropped 10; count of bases not matched to a gene: 2. Germline V gene sequence: CDR1 LNHDA, CDR2 SQIVND (reference sequence). The CDR3 length is 12 residues.

This clone was found once. This chain joins TRBV5-1 and TRBJ1-2; D possibly corresponds to TRBD1 (5 bases). The CDR3 has 13 amino acids. V was shortened by 3 bases and J by 4 bases, with 10 bases between the two germline ends. The germline V gene has CDR1 SGHRS and CDR2 YFSETQ. This CDR3 reads CASSSPDIYGYTF. In nucleotides, the CDR3 is TGCGCCAGCAGCTCGCCGGACATCTATGGCTACACCTTC.

The chain uses TRBV11-2 and TRBJ1-1; no clear D gene. Looked up from germline, CDR1 is SGHAT and CDR2 is FQNNGV. This CDR3 spans 14 amino acids. Deletions cut 1 base from V and 2 bases from J, with 8 bases between. CDR3 in amino acids: CASSLVGVNTEAFF. The CDR3 DNA is TGTGCCAGCAGCTTAGTCGGGGTTAACACTGAAGCTTTCTTT. Using reference TRBV11-2 and TRBJ1-1 for the parts outside the CDR3, the full variable domain is EAGVAQSPRYKIIEKRQSVAFWCNPISGHATLYWYQQILGQGPKLLIQFQNNGVVDDSQLPKDRFSAERLKGVDSTLKIQPAKLEDSAVYLCASSLVGVNTEAFFGQGTRLTVV.

For the CDR3, the DNA is TGTGCCAGCAGTGAAACGGTGACTAATGAAAAACTGTTTTTT. Protein sequence: CASSETVTNEKLFF. The chain is built from TRBV2 and TRBJ1-4; no firm D call. The V gene's germline CDR1 is SNHLY and CDR2 FYNNEI. The CDR3 loop spans 14 amino acids. V lost 2 bases and J 2 bases, leaving 6 bases between the germline ends.